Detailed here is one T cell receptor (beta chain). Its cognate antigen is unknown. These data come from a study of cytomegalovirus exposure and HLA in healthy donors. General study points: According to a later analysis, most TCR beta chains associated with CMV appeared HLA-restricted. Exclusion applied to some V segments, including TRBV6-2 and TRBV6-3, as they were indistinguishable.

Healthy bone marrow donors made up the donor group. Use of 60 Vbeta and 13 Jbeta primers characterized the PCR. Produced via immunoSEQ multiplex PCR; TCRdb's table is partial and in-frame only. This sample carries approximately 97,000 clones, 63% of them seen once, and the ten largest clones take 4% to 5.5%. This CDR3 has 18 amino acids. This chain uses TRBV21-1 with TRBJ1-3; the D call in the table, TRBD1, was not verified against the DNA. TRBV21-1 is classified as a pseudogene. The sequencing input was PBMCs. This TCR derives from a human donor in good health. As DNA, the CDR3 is TGTGCCAGCAGCAAAGTCGATAGACACGTCTTCTCTGGAAACACCATATATTTT. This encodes CASSKVDRHVFSGNTIYF.